This T cell receptor beta chain originates from a study of T cells after yellow fever vaccination (dated by TCRdb to about 2019). General notes on the study: The SMART-Seq v4 Ultra Low Input RNA kit was used to prepare libraries from fractions with low cell numbers. Two healthy male donors made up the cohort, one aged 18 to 30 years and the other aged 30 to 39 years. Blood was collected at multiple timepoints before and after primary and secondary immunization, and bulk PBMC replicates and cell subsets were isolated. Bulk TCR alpha and beta repertoires were sequenced longitudinally to track T-cell clones before and after primary and booster YFV17D yellow fever vaccination.

TCR cDNA was synthesized by 5'RACE template switching, which introduced a universal primer site and unique molecular identifiers. Priming of cDNA synthesis was performed from both the TCR alpha and TCR beta constant segments. Two PCR steps were used to amplify libraries, with sample barcodes and sequencing adapters being added in the second step. Sequencing of the libraries was done on either Illumina HiSeq 2500 (2x100 bp) or NovaSeq (2x150 bp). In the original analysis: MIGEC handled demultiplexing of reads and collapsing into UMI consensus sequences, while MiXCR performed V(D)J alignment. Clonotypes responding to the vaccine were identified with edgeR on replicate PBMC samples, with the criteria of FDR below 0.01 and a log2 fold change above 5 up to day 15. Each bulk clonotype received a CD4 or CD8 identity based on whether the sequenced CD4 or CD8 repertoire contained that clonotype at higher abundance. TCRdb itself trimmed the public reads at Q25 with fastp, ran MiXCR and retained productive beta chains. A single entry per CDR3 protein holds the most common genes and DNA from its merged rows. These V and J calls originate from TCRdb's pipeline instead of the authors' own analysis. The sample table contains 150,000 to 200,000 distinct CDR3 sequences; only one count was recorded for 6.2% of them. The leading ten clones occupy less than 3.5% of the sample.

The germline V gene supplies CDR1 MDHEN and CDR2 SYDVKM. The CDR3 spans 12 residues, from the cysteine through the phenylalanine. CDR3 DNA only is kept here, 36 bases in frame from base 1. V is pared back by 8 bases and J by 9 bases, with 14 bases lying between the germline termini. The treatment or condition tag for this specimen amounts to: live attenuated yellow fever vaccine strain. A standard Ficoll-Paque protocol was used to isolate PBMCs from peripheral blood. Dynabeads CD4 and CD8 positive selection kits were used to isolate the CD4 and CD8 T-cell fractions. RNA was extracted with TriZol from bulk PBMCs, CD4 and CD8 fractions, and dextramer-positive and dextramer-negative fractions. General findings and caveats noted by the study authors: After the booster, most clones that had expanded after primary vaccination were detected again (around 97% of CD4 and 70% to 90% of CD8), suggesting broad maintenance of memory. A small fraction of clonotypes showed up in both the CD4 and CD8 compartments, probably as a result of convergent recombination. The secondary T-cell response was weaker than the primary response but faster, peaking on day 5 instead of day 15. The study included only a couple of donors, which limits how far the findings can be generalized. Computational filtering was needed because FACS-sorted repertoires could contain abundant contaminating clonotypes from the bulk population.

For this clonotype: Its recognized antigen is unknown. One base away there is no much larger clone; base qualities are not given.

The receptor was derived from a man between 18 and 29 years old who received the YFV17D yellow fever vaccine. The rearrangement joined TRBV28 to TRBJ1-3; 6 matching bases give a weak D call of TRBD1. This specimen consisted of CD4+ T cells sorted from PBMCs, obtained on the day of the first yellow fever vaccination. The sequence in DNA is TGTGCCAGCCGCGAGGGGGGAGGCACCATATATTTT. The translation is CASREGGGTIYF.